This TCR beta chain was found in a study of vaccination and CD4 T cells after COVID-19. Study-wide context: According to the study, participants were given two doses of BNT162b2 or mRNA-1273 vaccine. The stimulating agents, overlapping spike peptides, came from SARS-CoV-2, HCoV-NL63, HCoV-OC43 and HCoV-229E. Whole-study findings and limits: Spike mono-reactivity marked 304 of 307 vaccine-specific clones in convalescent patients.

Sequencing of the DNA from cultured CD4+ T cells was carried out with the Oncomine TCR Beta short-read assay. TCRdb re-analysed the PCR reads in MiXCR, keeping a single row per CDR3 protein. The sample lists over 15,000 distinct CDR3 sequences, 45% to 65% occurring once. As to treatment: approximately 9-day PBMC culture with coronavirus spike peptide pools or control peptides (ViraFEST assay). Half the growth medium was swapped for new IL-2 medium on days 3 and 7. This clonotype was detected a few times. The antigen is undetermined. The CDR3 has 12 amino acids. Germline values: CDR1 SGHVS, CDR2 FQNEAQ. Trimming took off 3 bases at V and 1 base at J, with 3 bases between the two ends.

The sample taken for sequencing was CD4+ T cells from blood, cultured in vitro. The receptor comes from a human donor who had recovered from COVID-19. V usage is TRBV7-8 and J usage is TRBJ1-1; D remains unclear. This CDR3 reads CASSFSNTEAFF. In DNA, the CDR3 is TGTGCCAGCAGCTTCTCGAACACTGAAGCTTTCTTT.